This TCR beta chain was identified during a study of T cell responses to AZD1222 COVID-19 vaccine. Trimming pared 5 bases from V and 0 bases from J, leaving 10 bases between. Per the germline V gene, CDR1 is SQVTM and CDR2 is ANQGSEA. This CDR3 contains 13 residues. Remarks on this clone: Its target is unknown.

Profiling relied on immunoSEQ multiplex PCR, and the TCRdb table lists in-frame clones only, not all of them. The profile covers more than 90,000 clones, with approximately 87% appearing a single time and 10% taken by the ten largest. Study-wide findings and caveats: Baseline serostatus was positive in only a handful of AZD1222 recipients.

This specimen consisted of peripheral blood, obtained 28 days after the second AZD1222 dose. The rearrangement uses TRBV29-1 and TRBJ2-5; D possibly corresponds to TRBD2 (6 bases). This clonotype originated in an adult who received the AZD1222 COVID-19 vaccine. The CDR3 sequence: CSVPGENQETQYF. The CDR3 coding sequence is TGCAGCGTTCCGGGGGAGAACCAAGAGACCCAGTACTTC.